Listed here are 24 T cell receptor beta chains from one sample, sequenced in a study of T cell repertoires in cytomegalovirus infection. Which antigens these TCRs recognize remains unknown. Using its own MiXCR run on the reads, TCRdb lists one record per CDR3 protein. This sample has 750,000 to 950,000 distinct CDR3 sequences, with 25% to 30% found just once. Sample: cultured CD8+ T cells from PBMCs, taken from culture after CMV antigen stimulation. The receptor source for this set is a human donor in good health (CMV status not recorded). Some clones in this sample may be carry-over from other donors' samples.

Points on this clonotype: The CDR3 carries no conserved terminal phenylalanine or tryptophan, so it likely arises from a read error. The rearrangement joins TRBV7-8 to TRBJ2-5; a weak D match, TRBD2 (5 bases). CDR1 is SGHVS and CDR2 is FQNEAQ in the germline V gene. This CDR3 comprises 15 residues. Trimming pared 8 bases from V and 4 bases from J, leaving 20 bases between. The CDR3 sequence: CASDWSGPGGETQYI. Here the CDR3 DNA reads TGTGCCAGCGACTGGTCCGGGCCTGGAGGAGAGACCCAGTACATC.

There are many counts of this clonotype. The chain uses TRBV27 and TRBJ2-7, with unresolved D. Germline V gene sequence: CDR1 MNHEY, CDR2 SMNVEV (reference sequence). The CDR3 spans 14 residues. Trimming shortened V by 5 bases and J by 2 bases, and 13 bases separated the two germline ends. The DNA of the CDR3 is TGTGCCAGCAGTGGGCGGACCCAGACCTACGAGCAGTACTTC. This sequence encodes CASSGRTQTYEQYF.

This clonotype occurred a few times. This chain connects TRBV5-4 to TRBJ2-1, with no clear D. Germline CDR1 reads SGHNT; CDR2 reads YYREEE (reference sequence). The CDR3 covers 16 residues. V was shortened by 0 bases and J by 0 bases, with 10 bases between the two germline ends. DNA for the CDR3: TGTGCCAGCAGCTTGGCCCCTGGCCCCTCCTACAATGAGCAGTTCTTC. Amino acid sequence: CASSLAPGPSYNEQFF.

This sequence joins TRBV27 and TRBJ2-6; D gene unclear. The CDR3 spans 16 residues. Germline assignment: CDR1 MNHEY and CDR2 SMNVEV (reference sequence). V lost 3 bases and J 0 bases, leaving 9 bases between the germline ends. The CDR3 DNA reads as TGTGCCAGCAGTTTGTTGGTTCCCTCTGGGGCCAACGTCCTGACTTTC. Its translation is CASSLLVPSGANVLTF.

CDR3 amino acids: CASSLGSQNYEQYF. CDR3 bases: TGTGCCAGCAGTTTAGGCAGTCAGAACTACGAGCAGTACTTC. V gene TRBV27 combines with J gene TRBJ2-7; D gene uncertain. Looked up from germline, CDR1 is MNHEY and CDR2 is SMNVEV (reference sequence). The length of the CDR3 is 14 residues. Trimming left V 2 bases short and J 3 bases short, with 11 bases between.

The V and J genes are TRBV6-6 and TRBJ2-5; D might be TRBD1 or TRBD2, each matching 5 bases. CDR1 is MNHNY, CDR2 SVGAGI, per germline (reference sequence). V was clipped by 1 base and J by 5 bases, with 14 bases between them. This CDR3 has 15 amino acids. This CDR3 reads CASSYLDSGTETQYF. The CDR3 DNA follows: TGTGCCAGCAGTTACTTGGACTCCGGGACGGAGACCCAGTACTTC.

The CDR3 nucleotides are TGTGCCAGCAGTGAAGGGGGGGGAAGGGCAGATACGCAGTATTTT. It encodes CASSEGGGRADTQYF. V gene TRBV6-1 combines with J gene TRBJ2-3, with TRBD2 matching 7 bases. CDR1 MNHNS and CDR2 SASEGT come from the germline V gene. This CDR3 has 15 residues. After removal of 1 base from V and 4 bases from J, the junction contained 5 bases not matched to a gene.

This chain uses TRBV7-8 with TRBJ2-3; D may be TRBD1 (5 bases). Per the germline V gene, CDR1 is SGHVS and CDR2 is FQNEAQ. The CDR3 is 17 residues long. The V end was cut by 0 bases, the J end by 0 bases, with 13 bases between. The CDR3 loop reads CASSLALRGPSTDTQYF. The CDR3 DNA sequence: TGTGCCAGCAGCTTAGCGCTTAGGGGCCCCAGCACAGATACGCAGTATTTT.

The chain has TRBV7-9 and TRBJ1-2; TRBD1 aligns across 9 bases. The CDR3 sequence is 17 residues long. With 1 base clipped from V and 4 bases from J, the junction kept 10 bases outside the gene matches. Germline lookup yields CDR1 SEHNR and CDR2 FQNEAQ (reference sequence). CDR3 loop: CASSLGAWGQGPYGYTF. The CDR3 region has the DNA TGTGCCAGCAGCTTAGGCGCGTGGGGACAGGGACCCTATGGCTACACCTTC.

The V gene is TRBV24-1, the J gene TRBJ2-3; unclear D gene. Deletions cut 3 bases from V and 2 bases from J, with 8 bases between. The CDR3 contains 14 residues. Germline loops: CDR1 KGHDR, CDR2 SFDVKD. The chain's CDR3 is CATSDTVHTDTQYF. DNA of the CDR3: TGTGCCACCAGTGATACAGTCCACACAGATACGCAGTATTTT.

About this clonotype: The conserved phenylalanine or tryptophan normally closing the CDR3 is absent here, so this likely arose from a read error. The chain carries TRBV10-3 and TRBJ2-1, with a tentative D call TRBD1 (6 bases). This CDR3 region has 17 residues. Trimming took off 8 bases at V and 7 bases at J, with 27 bases between the two ends. Germline-derived CDR1 and CDR2 are ENHRY and SYGVKD. CDR3 in DNA: TGTGCCATCCTAGGAAGCTCCAGAGATAAGGGGGTTAATGAGCAGTTCTAC. It encodes CAILGSSRDKGVNEQFY.

The chain has TRBV7-9 and TRBJ1-2, with a possible D match to TRBD1 (6 bases). CDR3 length: 14 amino acids. V was trimmed by 0 bases and J by 6 bases, leaving 11 bases between them. The germline gives CDR1 SEHNR, CDR2 FQNEAQ (reference sequence). The DNA for the CDR3 is TGTGCCAGCAGCTTAGCGACAGGTCGGGATGGCTACACCTTC. Protein: CASSLATGRDGYTF. The whole variable domain, filled in from reference TRBV7-9 and TRBJ1-2, reads DTGVSQNPRHKITKRGQNVTFRCDPISEHNRLYWYRQTLGQGPEFLTYFQNEAQLEKSRLLSDRFSAERPKGSFSTLEIQRTEQGDSAMYLCASSLATGRDGYTFGSGTRLTVV.

This chain joins TRBV7-6 and TRBJ2-1; D gene uncertain. There are 12 residues in the CDR3. V was shortened by 5 bases and J by 9 bases, with 11 bases between the two germline ends. Germline V gene data show CDR1 as SGHVS and CDR2 as FNYEAQ. CDR3 loop: CASSPFPTEQFF. CDR3 in DNA: TGTGCCAGCAGCCCCTTCCCCACTGAGCAGTTCTTC.

The chain employs TRBV6-2 or TRBV6-3 and TRBJ2-6; TRBD1 or TRBD2 may be the D gene (6 bases each). The germline V gene encodes CDR1 MNHEY and CDR2 SVGEGT. With 0 bases removed from V and 0 bases from J, the gap between germline ends came to 18 bases. The CDR3 totals 20 residues. DNA of the CDR3: TGTGCCAGCAGTTACTCTATGCGGGACACCCTGAGCTCTGGGGCCAACGTCCTGACTTTC. The encoded protein is CASSYSMRDTLSSGANVLTF.

The sample holds many counts of this clonotype. The rearrangement joins TRBV7-2 to TRBJ1-6, with D possibly matching TRBD1 (5 bases). Germline V CDR1 and CDR2: SGHTA, FQGNSA. This CDR3 spans 15 amino acids. The germline V and J ends were trimmed by 5 bases and 8 bases, with 16 bases remaining between them. CDR3 loop: CASSPGAGTHSPLHF. CDR3 coding DNA: TGTGCCAGCAGCCCCGGGGCAGGGACGCATTCACCCCTCCACTTT.

The chain joins TRBV7-9 to TRBJ2-7; the match to TRBD1 covers 7 bases. Looked up from germline, CDR1 is SEHNR and CDR2 is FQNEAQ (reference sequence). The CDR3 covers 14 residues. The J segment lost 3 bases and the V segment lost 5 bases, leaving 7 bases of the junction unmatched. The CDR3 region is CASSRQGIDYEQYV. The DNA of the CDR3 is TGTGCCAGCAGCAGACAGGGTATAGACTACGAGCAGTACGTC.

A few counts support this clonotype. This rearrangement joins TRBV19 to TRBJ1-2; D ambiguous. Germline assignment: CDR1 LNHDA and CDR2 SQIVND (reference sequence). The CDR3 consists of 15 residues. V was trimmed by 6 bases and J by 0 bases, leaving 14 bases between them. The CDR3 spells CASRPRGVSNYGYTF. Written as DNA, the CDR3 is TGTGCCAGTAGACCACGCGGAGTTTCTAACTATGGCTACACCTTC.

This clonotype appeared once. The CDR3 protein is CSARDVRSSYEQYV. CDR3 in DNA: TGCAGTGCTAGAGATGTCCGAAGCTCCTACGAGCAGTACGTC. The rearrangement links TRBV20-1 to TRBJ2-7, with unresolved D. The CDR3 contains 14 residues. The germline CDR1 and CDR2 sequences are DFQATT and SNEGSKA (reference sequence). Trimming removed 0 bases at V and 0 bases at J, with 9 bases between.

Ten or more counts support this clonotype. This chain uses TRBV7-8 with TRBJ1-6; no clear D gene. The CDR3 loop spans 14 amino acids. Germline CDR1 reads SGHVS; CDR2 reads FQNEAQ. The V and J ends lost 1 base and 12 bases respectively, with 13 bases between them. The CDR3 protein is CASSLGGLGIPLHF. The CDR3, as DNA: TGTGCCAGCAGCTTAGGGGGATTAGGAATACCCCTCCACTTT.

This clonotype was picked up a small number of times. The chain joins TRBV10-2 to TRBJ1-5; 7 bases are a match to TRBD1. The CDR3 length is 16 residues. Germline CDR1 reads WSHSY; CDR2 reads SAAADI. The V and J ends lost 3 bases and 0 bases, in that order; junction bases with no gene match: 5. CDR3 nucleotide sequence: TGCGCCAGCAGTGACGGACAGGACTATAGCAATCAGCCCCAGCATTTT. Protein sequence: CASSDGQDYSNQPQHF.

This clonotype has a count of ten or more. This sequence joins TRBV7-6 and TRBJ2-3, with TRBD1 matching over 8 bases. Trimming cost V 4 bases and J 2 bases; bases outside gene matches: 5. Germline loops: CDR1 SGHVS, CDR2 FNYEAQ. CDR3 size: 15 residues. The CDR3 coding sequence is TGTGCCAGCAGCTCAGGACAGGGCCTCACAGATACGCAGTATTTT. It codes for CASSSGQGLTDTQYF.

The V and J genes are TRBV7-6 and TRBJ2-5; tentatively, D is TRBD2 (7 bases). This CDR3 region has 17 residues. V lost 1 base and J 0 bases, leaving 15 bases between the germline ends. Germline CDR1 is SGHVS and CDR2 is FNYEAQ. Written as DNA, the CDR3 is TGTGCCAGCAGCTTAGGGCGGGGGCTCGGGTACCAAGAGACCCAGTACTTC. This gives the protein CASSLGRGLGYQETQYF.

A word on this clonotype: Germline is not matched at one junction end, which may reflect a read error. The CDR3 sequence is CASSSGTQRNNSPLHF. For the CDR3, the DNA is TGTGCTAGCAGCTCCGGGACACAACGAAATAATTCACCCCTCCACTTT. The chain has TRBV7-6 and TRBJ1-6; D perhaps matches TRBD1 (6 bases). Germline-derived CDR1 and CDR2 are SGHVS and FNYEAQ. CDR3 length: 16 amino acids.

Concerning this clonotype itself: It may be a read error: a sequence one base away is much more abundant. This sequence joins TRBV7-6 and TRBJ2-3; 7 positions agree with TRBD2. Germline V gives CDR1 SGHVS, CDR2 FNYEAQ. The CDR3 is 16 amino acids. The J segment lost 4 bases and the V segment lost 6 bases, leaving 13 bases of the junction unmatched. The CDR3, as DNA: TGTGCCAGCAGATTTGGACTAGACGGGATAGCAGATACGCAGTATTTT. It is translated as CASRFGLDGIADTQYF.